One and the same sample provided the 15 T cell receptor beta chains below, sequenced in a study of T cells in Graves' hyperthyroidism and ophthalmopathy. RNA transcripts were the template for amplifying TCR beta CDR3 regions. In the first-round RT-PCR of the TCR CDR3, the HTBI primer set was used. TCRdb reprocessed the multiplex PCR reads with MiXCR, giving one entry per CDR3 protein. This table holds more than 500,000 distinct CDR3 sequences, around 45% found once. Sequenced material: peripheral blood or thyroid tissue (not recorded which). The source is an adult woman with Graves' disease, either hyperthyroidism or ophthalmopathy (not recorded which).

This clonotype has just a few counts. The V call is TRBV9, the J call TRBJ2-7; TRBD1 aligns across 9 bases. Germline V gene data show CDR1 as SGDLS and CDR2 as YYNGEE. This CDR3 is built from 16 residues. With V trimmed by 7 bases and J by 3 bases, 14 bases remained unmatched. Here the CDR3 DNA reads TGTGCCAGCTCACCTCCCGGGACAGGGAAAGGCTACGAGCAGTACTTC. Amino acid sequence: CASSPPGTGKGYEQYF.

V is TRBV5-1 and J is TRBJ1-2; 7 positions agree with TRBD1. CDR1 and CDR2 (germline): SGHRS, YFSETQ. The junction had 7 bases not matched to a gene; V was cut back by 1 base and J by 4 bases. The CDR3 consists of 15 residues. The CDR3 DNA reads TGCGCCAGCAGCTTGTGGTCCGGACAGGCCTATGGCTACACCTTC. Translating gives CASSLWSGQAYGYTF.

V usage is TRBV2 and J usage is TRBJ2-7; D possibly uses TRBD1 or TRBD2 (5 bases each). Germline-derived CDR1 and CDR2 are SNHLY and FYNNEI. V lost 5 bases, J lost 2 bases, and 13 bases lay in between. The CDR3 covers 14 residues. The CDR3 loop is CASSFGTVTYEQYF. For the CDR3, the DNA is TGTGCCAGCAGTTTTGGGACGGTGACCTACGAGCAGTACTTC.

The sample holds many counts of this clonotype. The chain has TRBV6-6 and TRBJ1-2; D uncertain. Trimming shortened V by 8 bases and J by 0 bases, and 7 bases separated the two germline ends. CDR1 and CDR2 from the germline V gene are MNHNY and SVGAGI (reference sequence). This CDR3 has 12 amino acids. This CDR3 is CASHSANYGYTF. Written as DNA, the CDR3 is TGTGCCAGCCACAGTGCTAACTATGGCTACACCTTC.

This clonotype was detected ten times or more. CDR3 sequence reads: CASSWRGGELSSYEQYF. The CDR3 region has the DNA TGTGCCAGCAGCTGGCGGGGTGGGGAATTGAGCTCCTACGAGCAGTACTTC. This chain joins TRBV7-9 and TRBJ2-7; a weak D match, TRBD2 (6 bases). The CDR3 contains 17 residues. Trimming stripped 4 bases from V and 0 bases from J, with 19 bases between. The germline CDR1 and CDR2 sequences are SEHNR and FQNEAQ (reference sequence).

This sequence joins TRBV10-3 and TRBJ1-5; D remains unclear. Germline V gene data show CDR1 as ENHRY and CDR2 as SYGVKD. This CDR3 contains 17 residues. The V end was cut by 7 bases, the J end by 5 bases, with 24 bases between. The CDR3 spells CAITGVGNASEYQPQHF. CDR3 bases: TGTGCCATCACCGGAGTCGGGAATGCTTCGGAGTATCAGCCCCAGCATTTT.

This chain connects TRBV29-1 to TRBJ1-4; D possibly corresponds to TRBD1 (6 bases). The V and J ends lost 8 bases and 3 bases respectively, with 13 bases between them. The CDR3 consists of 13 residues. Germline CDR1 and CDR2: SQVTM and ANQGSEA. The CDR3 DNA is TGCAGCTACAAAAGGGGGGCTAATGAAAAACTGTTTTTT. Translation gives CSYKRGANEKLFF.

The genes are TRBV7-2 and TRBJ2-1; D call uncertain. Trimming left V 2 bases short and J 9 bases short, with 5 bases between. There are 11 residues in the CDR3. Germline CDR1 and CDR2: SGHTA and FQGNSA. The CDR3 is CASSLRGEQFF. As DNA, the CDR3 is TGTGCCAGCAGCTTACGAGGTGAGCAGTTCTTC.

The genes are TRBV20-1 and TRBJ1-2; the match to TRBD1 covers 7 bases. The ends lost 4 bases at V and 7 bases at J; junction bases unmatched: 9. The CDR3 is 13 amino acids. From germline, CDR1 is DFQATT and CDR2 SNEGSKA (reference sequence). The CDR3 loop is CSAMGQGDRGYTF. CDR3 sequence (DNA): TGCAGTGCTATGGGGCAGGGGGATCGTGGCTACACCTTC.

This clonotype was seen repeatedly, ten times or more. The chain uses TRBV4-1 and TRBJ1-2, with TRBD1 matching over 7 bases. The CDR3 spans 15 residues. The junction had 12 bases not matched to a gene; V was cut back by 4 bases and J by 7 bases. CDR1 and CDR2 (germline): MGHRA, YSYEKL. Here the CDR3 reads CASSRTTGNRSGYTF. Written as DNA, the CDR3 is TGCGCCAGCAGCCGTACGACAGGGAACCGTTCTGGCTACACCTTC.

This clonotype has at least ten counts. The CDR3 region is CAISDISPGGEYEQYF. For the CDR3, the DNA is TGTGCCATCAGTGATATTTCCCCAGGGGGTGAATACGAGCAGTACTTC. The gene calls are TRBV10-3 and TRBJ2-7, with 7 bases identical to TRBD1. The germline V gene encodes CDR1 ENHRY and CDR2 SYGVKD. J gave up 4 bases and V 3 bases, and 12 bases lay outside the gene matches. This CDR3 spans 16 amino acids.

This sequence joins TRBV10-2 and TRBJ2-5; TRBD1 matches 10 bases. J lost 5 bases, V lost 5 bases, and 11 bases had no gene match. Germline assignment: CDR1 WSHSY and CDR2 SAAADI. There are 16 residues in the CDR3. The CDR3 is CASSSPGQGMMETQYF. The CDR3 DNA reads as TGCGCCAGCAGTTCCCCGGGACAGGGGATGATGGAGACCCAGTACTTC.

Of note for this clonotype: Here the CDR3 omits its conserved ending phenylalanine or tryptophan, so a read error is the likely source. The DNA is omitted, as the CDR3 cannot be located on it reliably, and the CDR3 follows TCRdb's listing. J is TRBJ2-5 and V is TRBV7-2; the DNA was not used to check the table's D call, TRBD1. From germline, CDR1 is SGHTA and CDR2 FQGNSA. Counting both end residues, the CDR3 totals 8 amino acids. CDR3 sequence: CASSPHRE.

Only a few counts were recorded for this clonotype. The V gene is TRBV9, the J gene TRBJ1-6; tentative D call: TRBD1 (6 bases). Germline-derived CDR1 and CDR2 are SGDLS and YYNGEE. Trimming left V 2 bases short and J 6 bases short, with 12 bases between. CDR3 size: 15 residues. CDR3 amino acids: CASSVDSRGNSPLHF. For the CDR3, the DNA is TGTGCCAGCAGCGTGGACAGCCGTGGTAATTCACCCCTCCACTTT.

The chain links TRBV7-2 to TRBJ2-5; no clear D gene. This CDR3 contains 12 residues. Per the germline V gene, CDR1 is SGHTA and CDR2 is FQGNSA. Trimming left V 2 bases short and J 5 bases short, with 6 bases between. The CDR3 is CASSLLVETQYF. The CDR3 DNA sequence: TGTGCCAGCAGCTTACTGGTTGAGACCCAGTACTTC.